The 18 T cell receptor beta chains below all came from one sample that was sequenced in a study of cytomegalovirus exposure and HLA in healthy donors. It was with 60 Vbeta and 13 Jbeta primers that the PCR ran. Clones were sequenced by immunoSEQ multiplex PCR, and TCRdb holds only the in-frame ones, with some missing. The sample yields 220,000 or so clones, roughly 70% seen once. Sequencing was done on a sample of PBMCs. These receptors all stem from a woman aged 30 to 39 in good health and CMV-seronegative.

This chain uses TRBV19 with TRBJ1-2, with 9 bases lining up with TRBD1. Looked up from germline, CDR1 is LNHDA and CDR2 is SQIVND (reference sequence). J gave up 0 bases and V 2 bases, and 10 bases lay outside the gene matches. The CDR3 contains 18 residues. CDR3 DNA sequence: TGTGCCAGTAGTATAACTGGAGGACAGGGGCAAGCTAACTATGGCTACACCTTC. This translates into CASSITGGQGQANYGYTF.

CDR3 in DNA: TGTGCCAGCAGCTTATCGACTGTTAATCAGCCCCAGCATTTT. Translated: CASSLSTVNQPQHF. The rearrangement links TRBV7-2 to TRBJ1-5, with D unclear. Germline lookup yields CDR1 SGHTA and CDR2 FQGNSA. The CDR3 is 14 residues long. V lost 2 bases and J 4 bases, leaving 9 bases between the germline ends.

Note on this clone: Compared with germline, one end of the junction differs, possibly owing to a read error. The chain recombines TRBV7-9 with TRBJ1-3, with TRBD1 matching over 8 bases. Germline lookup yields CDR1 SEHNR and CDR2 FQNEAQ (reference sequence). The CDR3 contains 16 residues. CDR3 sequence reads: CSSSLTTGGSGNTIYF. For the CDR3, the DNA is TGTTCCAGCAGCTTAACTACAGGGGGCTCTGGAAACACCATATATTTT.

The count of this clone is one. The chain carries TRBV2 and TRBJ2-4; TRBD2 aligns across 12 bases. The CDR3 runs 16 residues. With 6 bases clipped from V and 14 bases from J, the junction kept 17 bases outside the gene matches. Germline V lookup: CDR1 SNHLY, CDR2 FYNNEI. CDR3 sequence (DNA): TGTGCCAGCAGCGAAAACGACAGGGGAACTAGCGGGAGGAAGTACTTC. It is translated as CASSENDRGTSGRKYF.

CDR3 residues: CASSPRTSLNEQFF. CDR3 bases: TGTGCCAGCAGCCCCCGGACTAGCCTCAATGAGCAGTTCTTC. The chain links TRBV7-2 to TRBJ2-1; 8 bases agree with TRBD2. J lost 6 bases, V lost 5 bases, and 6 bases had no gene match. The CDR3 contains 14 residues. The germline CDR1 and CDR2 sequences are SGHTA and FQGNSA. The full variable domain, rest sourced from reference TRBV7-2 and TRBJ2-1, is GAGVSQSPSNKVTEKGKDVELRCDPISGHTALYWYRQSLGQGLEFLIYFQGNSAPDKSGLPSDRFSAERTGGSVSTLTIQRTQQEDSAVYLCASSPRTSLNEQFFGPGTRLTVL.

V is TRBV30 and J is TRBJ1-1; 10 bases are a match to TRBD1. CDR3 size: 14 residues. V was clipped by 5 bases and J by 1 base; unmatched bases: 4. Germline CDR1 GTSNPN, CDR2 SVGIG (reference sequence). DNA for the CDR3: TGTGCCTGGCGACAGGGGGCTGGGAACACTGAAGCTTTCTTT. Its translation is CAWRQGAGNTEAFF.

For the CDR3, the DNA is TGTGCCAGCAGCCAGGGGAGCGGCTACACCTTC. Its translation: CASSQGSGYTF. V usage is TRBV6-5 and J usage is TRBJ1-2, with D perhaps TRBD1 (6 bases). Germline loops: CDR1 MNHEY, CDR2 SVGAGI. Deletions cut 6 bases from V and 8 bases from J, with 10 bases between. This CDR3 is built from 11 residues.

This clone was observed a single time. The chain uses TRBV7-8 and TRBJ2-1; 12 bases map to TRBD2. Trimming cost V 5 bases and J 9 bases; bases outside gene matches: 8. The length of the CDR3 is 15 residues. CDR1 and CDR2 (germline): SGHVS, FQNEAQ. The CDR3 sequence is CASSHRLAGVGEQFF. CDR3 DNA sequence: TGTGCCAGCAGCCATCGACTAGCGGGAGTAGGTGAGCAGTTCTTC.

This rearrangement joins TRBV7-9 to TRBJ2-7; D might be TRBD2 (5 bases). Germline CDR1 reads SEHNR; CDR2 reads FQNEAQ (reference sequence). The CDR3 runs to 15 residues. Trimming pared 1 base from V and 5 bases from J, leaving 15 bases between. The CDR3 DNA reads TGTGCCAGCAGCTTAGGGAGGTATCCCGATCACGAGCAGTACTTC. Translated, it gives CASSLGRYPDHEQYF.

The rearrangement uses TRBV7-9 and TRBJ1-2; D is unclear. Germline-derived CDR1 and CDR2 are SEHNR and FQNEAQ (reference sequence). The CDR3 is made up of 13 amino acids. The ends were cut back, 3 bases at V and 4 bases at J, with 9 bases in the middle. Here the CDR3 DNA reads TGTGCCAGCAGCTTCGAAGAGGGCTATGGCTACACCTTC. This translates into CASSFEEGYGYTF.

The CDR3 spells CASSERGGGNTIYF. In DNA, the CDR3 is TGTGCCAGCAGTGAAAGGGGCGGTGGAAACACCATATATTTT. The genes are TRBV6-1 and TRBJ1-3, with D possibly matching TRBD1 (5 bases). CDR1 and CDR2 from the germline V gene are MNHNS and SASEGT. Deletions cut 2 bases from V and 3 bases from J, with 8 bases between. This CDR3 is built from 14 residues.

This clone was recorded a few times. The rearrangement uses TRBV6-5 and TRBJ1-6; 7 bases map to TRBD1. Unmatched junction bases numbered 9, after V lost 3 bases and J lost 10 bases. The CDR3 has 15 amino acids. CDR1 and CDR2 from the germline V gene are MNHEY and SVGAGI. The chain's CDR3 is CASSYSDRLESPLHF. CDR3 DNA: TGTGCCAGCAGTTATTCGGACAGGCTTGAATCACCCCTCCACTTT.

The genes are TRBV21-1 and TRBJ1-2; the table assigns TRBD1, which was not confirmed against the DNA. TRBV21-1 is flagged as a pseudogene. This CDR3 has 18 amino acids. For the CDR3, the DNA is TGTGCCAGCAGCAAAGGAGAAGGGCGGTGGGGCTCTAACTATGGCTACACCTTC. Amino acid sequence: CASSKGEGRWGSNYGYTF.

The CDR3 DNA follows: TGTGCCAGCAGTTTATTAGTCTACTCCGGGGAGCTGTTTTTT. Protein sequence: CASSLLVYSGELFF. The genes are TRBV27 and TRBJ2-2; D is unresolved. Trimming removed 1 base at V and 6 bases at J, with 9 bases between. The germline V gene encodes CDR1 MNHEY and CDR2 SMNVEV (reference sequence). This CDR3 is built from 14 residues.

This chain uses TRBV10-1 with TRBJ2-7; 10 positions agree with TRBD1. The CDR3 has 15 residues. With V trimmed by 7 bases and J by 7 bases, 13 bases remained unmatched. From germline, CDR1 is WNHNN and CDR2 SYGVQD (reference sequence). The CDR3 region is CASTTPRDRGGEQYF. CDR3 sequence (DNA): TGCGCCAGCACCACCCCCCGGGACAGGGGAGGAGAGCAGTACTTC.

V and J are TRBV7-2 and TRBJ2-3; 8 nucleotides match TRBD2. This CDR3 comprises 16 residues. Germline values: CDR1 SGHTA, CDR2 FQGNSA. Germline trimming cut 7 bases from V and 4 bases from J; bases unmatched to any gene: 13. CDR3 DNA: TGTGCCAGCACCCCCCCCCGGGGGGGGCTACCAGATACGCAGTATTTT. Amino acids: CASTPPRGGLPDTQYF.

This clone has a single count. This chain connects TRBV11-2 to TRBJ1-1; no firm D call. Trimming removed 5 bases from V and 4 bases from J, with 14 bases in between. CDR1 and CDR2 (germline): SGHAT, FQNNGV. The CDR3 is made up of 14 amino acids. The DNA of the CDR3 is TGTGCCAGCAGCAGAGACCGACTACTCACTGAAGCTTTCTTT. This translates into CASSRDRLLTEAFF. Combining the CDR3 with reference TRBV11-2 and TRBJ1-1 gives the whole variable domain EAGVAQSPRYKIIEKRQSVAFWCNPISGHATLYWYQQILGQGPKLLIQFQNNGVVDDSQLPKDRFSAERLKGVDSTLKIQPAKLEDSAVYLCASSRDRLLTEAFFGQGTRLTVV.

Comment on this clone: A read error may produce the germline difference seen at one junction end. The chain combines TRBV7-9 with TRBJ1-2, with 7 bases identical to TRBD1. The CDR3 is made up of 14 amino acids. Germline V gene lookup returns CDR1 SEHNR and CDR2 FQNEAQ (reference sequence). Written as DNA, the CDR3 is TGTTCCAGCAGCCCAGACAGGGTAGCCCGTGGCTACACCTTC. Protein sequence: CSSSPDRVARGYTF.